This T cell receptor beta chain was observed in a study of regulatory T cells in long-lasting Graves disease. This clonotype has a count of ten or more. As for time point: persistent/refractory GD, antithyroid drugs over 5 years with positive TRAb. Making the TCR library involved RNA that had been extracted from PBMCs. Arm-PCR of CDR3 regions and iRepertoire HTBI primers were used to build TCR beta libraries. A single record per CDR3 protein comes from TCRdb applying MiXCR to the multiplex PCR reads. The data hold approximately 470,000 distinct CDR3 sequences, with less than 25% observed a single time. J gave up 4 bases and V 6 bases, and 3 bases lay outside the gene matches. The CDR3 is 14 residues long. Per the germline V gene, CDR1 is SGHTA and CDR2 is FQGTGA.

Sequencing used peripheral blood mononuclear cells (PBMCs), obtained when the disease was refractory, from a patient treated with antithyroid drugs. The chain combines TRBV7-3 with TRBJ2-2, with 9 nucleotides matching TRBD1. The TCR comes from a female donor with Graves disease. For the CDR3, the DNA is TGTGCCAGCAGTGACAGGGGGACCACCGGGGAGCTGTTTTTT. Translating gives CASSDRGTTGELFF.